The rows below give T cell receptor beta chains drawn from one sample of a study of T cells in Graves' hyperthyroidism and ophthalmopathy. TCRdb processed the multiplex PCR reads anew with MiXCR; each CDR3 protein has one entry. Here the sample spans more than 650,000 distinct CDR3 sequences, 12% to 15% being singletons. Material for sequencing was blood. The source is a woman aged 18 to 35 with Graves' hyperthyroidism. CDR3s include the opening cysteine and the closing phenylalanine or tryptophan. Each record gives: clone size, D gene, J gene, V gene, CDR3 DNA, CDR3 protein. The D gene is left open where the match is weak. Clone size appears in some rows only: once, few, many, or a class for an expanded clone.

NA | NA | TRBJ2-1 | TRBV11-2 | TGTGCCAGCAGCTTAGCTCGGGGGCACTACAATGAGCAGTTCTTC | CASSLARGHYNEQFF
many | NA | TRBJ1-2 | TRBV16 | TGTGCCAGCAGCCAGGGACGAGCCTTTCCTGGCTACACCTTC | CASSQGRAFPGYTF
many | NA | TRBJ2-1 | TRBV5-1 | TGCGCCAGCAGCTCTTCCTCGAACACAGCGGGCTACAATGAGCAGTTCTTC | CASSSSSNTAGYNEQFF
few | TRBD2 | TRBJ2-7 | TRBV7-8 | TGTGCCAGTAGTGCGAGCGGGAGGGCCAGGGGCGAGCAGTACTTC | CASSASGRARGEQYF
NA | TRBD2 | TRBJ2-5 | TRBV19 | TGTGCCAGTAGTATAGGATGGGCTAGCGGATCCCAAGAGACCCAGTACTTC | CASSIGWASGSQETQYF
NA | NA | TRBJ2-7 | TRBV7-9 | TGTGCCAGCAGCTTAATCGGAAAGGCCAGATCCTACGAGCAGTGCTTC | CASSLIGKARSYEQCF
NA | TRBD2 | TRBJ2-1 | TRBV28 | TGTGCCAGCAAAGGACTAGCGGGAGTCTACAATGAGCAGTTCTTC | CASKGLAGVYNEQFF
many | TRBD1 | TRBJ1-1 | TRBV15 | TGTGCCACCAGCAGAGTAGACAGGGTGGACACTGAAGCTTTCTTT | CATSRVDRVDTEAFF
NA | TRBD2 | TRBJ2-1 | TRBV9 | TGTGCCAGCAGCGTAGTAGTTAGCGGGAGTTCCCATGAGCAGTTCTTC | CASSVVVSGSSHEQFF
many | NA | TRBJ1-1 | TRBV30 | TGTGCCTGGAGTCCAATGTCGGTTGAAGCTTTCTTT | CAWSPMSVEAFF
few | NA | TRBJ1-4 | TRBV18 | TGTGCCAGCTCAACTACAGGAGCGGCAACTAATGAAAAACTGTTTTTT | CASSTTGAATNEKLFF
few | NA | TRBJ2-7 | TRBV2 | TGTGCCGGCACTTTTGGAGGGTCCCCAACTACCTTCTACGAGCAGTACTTC | CAGTFGGSPTTFYEQYF
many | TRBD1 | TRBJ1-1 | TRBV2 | TGTGCCAGCAGTGAGGACAGGGCGCAGAACACTGAAGCTTTCTTT | CASSEDRAQNTEAFF
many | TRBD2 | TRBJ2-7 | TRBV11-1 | TGTGCCAGCAGCTACGGGACTAGCGGGAGCCTAGTCTACGAGCAGTACTTC | CASSYGTSGSLVYEQYF
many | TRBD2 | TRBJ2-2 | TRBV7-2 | TGTGCCAGCAGCTTCAGACTAGCGGGAGAAACTAACACCGGGGAGCTGTTTTTT | CASSFRLAGETNTGELFF
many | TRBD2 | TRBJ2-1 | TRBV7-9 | TGTGCCAGCAGAAAAACTAGCGGGAGGGCCGATGAGCAGTTCTTC | CASRKTSGRADEQFF
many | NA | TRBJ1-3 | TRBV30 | TGTGCCTTAGCCGGGGGCTCTGGAAACACCATATATTTT | CALAGGSGNTIYF
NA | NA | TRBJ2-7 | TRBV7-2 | TGTGCCAGCAGCCCGACGACAGGATACGAGCAGTACTTC | CASSPTTGYEQYF
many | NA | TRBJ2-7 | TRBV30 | TGTGCCTGGAGTGTGTGGGGGGACGAGCAGTACTTC | CAWSVWGDEQYF
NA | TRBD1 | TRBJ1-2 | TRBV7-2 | TGTGCCAGCAGCTTAGCGGCGACAGGGAATGGCTACACCTTC | CASSLAATGNGYTF
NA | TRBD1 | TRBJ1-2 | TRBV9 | TGTGCCAGCAGCGACGGACAGGGGGCTGGCTACACCTTC | CASSDGQGAGYTF
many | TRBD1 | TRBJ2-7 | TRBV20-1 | TGCAGTGCTAGAGATCTGCCGCTGGACAGGGTAGGGTACGAGCAGTACTTC | CSARDLPLDRVGYEQYF
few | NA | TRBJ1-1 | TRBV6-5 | TGTGCCAGCAGTTATAGGGCTACGAACACTGAAGCTTTCTTT | CASSYRATNTEAFF
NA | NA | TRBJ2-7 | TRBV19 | TGTGCCAGTAGTGCCTGGACTGGAGCCGCTTACGAGCAGTACTTC | CASSAWTGAAYEQYF
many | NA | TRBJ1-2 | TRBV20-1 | TGCAGTGCTAGAGGCGTCAGGGGAAGAAGAGGCTACACCTTC | CSARGVRGRRGYTF
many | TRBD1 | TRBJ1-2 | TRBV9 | TGTGCCAGCAGCGTTTCGACAGGGATCTATGGCTACACCTTC | CASSVSTGIYGYTF